The entry below describes one TCR beta chain. The sample originates from a study of blood T cell repertoires in COVID-19. V lost 1 base and J lost 3, with 11 bases in between. CDR3 length equals 15 residues. From germline, CDR1 is SNHLY and CDR2 FYNNEI. As processed by the authors: Counts of nucleated cells, estimated from reference gene primer amplification, were obtained. Generated by immunoSEQ multiplex PCR, the TCRdb table keeps only in-frame clones and is missing some. The V and J calls and clone size are taken from that table; D and trimming were inferred from the DNA. The sample consists of approximately 210,000 clones, around 80% of them appearing once.

The chain carries TRBV2 and TRBJ2-3, with D perhaps TRBD2 (6 bases). The sequencing input was peripheral blood. This TCR derives from a middle-aged woman with acute or convalescent COVID-19. DNA of the CDR3: TGTGCCAGCAGTGAAGGGACTACAAATACAGATACGCAGTATTTT. It specifies CASSEGTTNTDTQYF.